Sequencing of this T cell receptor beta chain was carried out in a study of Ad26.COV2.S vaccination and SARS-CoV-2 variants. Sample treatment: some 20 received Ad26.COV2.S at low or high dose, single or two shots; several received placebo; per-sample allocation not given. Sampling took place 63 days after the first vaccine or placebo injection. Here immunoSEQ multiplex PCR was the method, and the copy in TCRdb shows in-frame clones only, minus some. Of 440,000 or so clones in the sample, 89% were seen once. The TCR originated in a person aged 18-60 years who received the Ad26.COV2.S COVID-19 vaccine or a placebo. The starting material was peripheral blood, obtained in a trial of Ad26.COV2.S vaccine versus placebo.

DNA for the CDR3: TGTGCCAGCAGCCTAAGCCGACCGACTAGCGCCTCCTACAATGAGCAGTTCTTC. It translates to CASSLSRPTSASYNEQFF. The V gene is TRBV28, the J gene TRBJ2-1; 8 bases map to TRBD2. Germline CDR1 is MDHEN and CDR2 is SYDVKM. The junction had 13 bases not matched to a gene; V was cut back by 6 bases and J by 0 bases. The CDR3 covers 18 residues.